The sequence of this T cell receptor beta chain was determined in a study of cytomegalovirus exposure and HLA in healthy donors. Findings of the study overall: According to the study, roughly 160 TCR beta chains were cytomegalovirus-associated. TCR clusters originating in the first cohort tended to co-occur in the 120 validation repertoires, according to a later analysis. The dataset shows that most TCR sequences were rare, while some public TCRs occurred in many donors. High specificity and sensitivity for cytomegalovirus status were reported for the classifier.

The V end was cut by 0 bases, the J end by 0 bases, with 14 bases between. This CDR3 region has 17 residues. Germline CDR1 reads SGHVS; CDR2 reads FNYEAQ. As concerns this clone: As yet, its antigen is unknown.

The protocol was immunoSEQ multiplex PCR, while the TCRdb copy is restricted to in-frame clones and leaves out a portion. This table holds about 120,000 clones, about 89% found once. The TCR was taken from a woman younger than 30 in good health and CMV-seronegative. The chain uses TRBV7-6 and TRBJ2-5; the D gene is possibly TRBD1 (7 bases). The specimen sequenced was PBMCs. CDR3 protein: CASSLAPGDSYQETQYF. The CDR3 DNA reads as TGTGCCAGCAGCTTAGCGCCGGGGGACAGCTACCAAGAGACCCAGTACTTC.